These 10 T cell receptor beta chains were sequenced from one sample in a study of Ad26.COV2.S vaccination and SARS-CoV-2 variants. Sequencing was performed with immunoSEQ multiplex PCR; in TCRdb, only in-frame clones are kept and a portion is missing. This table has about 420,000 clones, roughly 90% appearing once. Treatment specified: 15 to 20 received Ad26.COV2.S at low or high dose, single or two shots; about 5 received placebo; per-sample allocation not given. The investigators took samples on day 63 after the first vaccine or placebo injection. The specimen comprised peripheral blood, sampled in a trial of Ad26.COV2.S vaccine versus placebo. Every receptor here comes from a person aged 18-65 years who received the Ad26.COV2.S COVID-19 vaccine or a placebo.

This clone was found many times. The chain has TRBV9 and TRBJ2-7, with TRBD1 identical over 10 bases. V was pared by 3 bases and J by 6 bases, with 9 bases of the junction left unmatched. The CDR3 totals 15 residues. Germline assignment: CDR1 SGDLS and CDR2 YYNGEE. The CDR3: CASSAGSGTGVEQYF. CDR3 DNA: TGTGCCAGCAGCGCCGGATCCGGGACAGGGGTCGAGCAGTACTTC.

The chain carries TRBV27 and TRBJ2-5; D not certain. This CDR3 is built from 14 residues. The ends were cut back, 2 bases at V and 1 base at J, with 8 bases in the middle. Germline V lookup: CDR1 MNHEY, CDR2 SMNVEV (reference sequence). The CDR3 reads CASSLIGTQETQYF. CDR3 DNA: TGTGCCAGCAGTTTAATAGGAACCCAAGAGACCCAGTACTTC.

The rearrangement uses TRBV9 and TRBJ1-2, with a possible D match to TRBD1 (6 bases). Deletions cut 4 bases from V and 5 bases from J, with 21 bases between. Germline CDR1 SGDLS, CDR2 YYNGEE. CDR3 length: 16 amino acids. This CDR3 reads CASSPSGTSGPYGYTF. In DNA form, the CDR3 reads TGTGCCAGCAGCCCTAGCGGGACAAGTGGACCTTATGGCTACACCTTC.

V usage is TRBV4-3 and J usage is TRBJ1-5; TRBD1 is a possible D gene (6 bases). This CDR3 has 15 amino acids. Germline loops: CDR1 LGHNA, CDR2 YSLEER. V was shortened by 3 bases and J by 6 bases, with 15 bases between the two germline ends. CDR3 sequence (DNA): TGCGCCAGCAGCCAGGAACGGGGGGGGCGTCAGCCCCAGCATTTT. It codes for CASSQERGGRQPQHF.

The chain has TRBV6-6 and TRBJ1-2; the D gene is possibly TRBD1 (5 bases). The V gene's germline CDR1 is MNHNY and CDR2 SVGAGI (reference sequence). The CDR3 consists of 16 residues. Trimming left V 0 bases short and J 3 bases short, with 14 bases between. This chain's CDR3 is CASSYSGALRDYGYTF. For the CDR3, the DNA is TGTGCCAGCAGTTACTCTGGGGCTTTGAGGGACTATGGCTACACCTTC.

This chain joins TRBV28 and TRBJ1-5; D is unresolved. The germline gives CDR1 MDHEN, CDR2 SYDVKM. The CDR3 has 14 amino acids. V was pared by 3 bases and J by 6 bases, with 12 bases between. DNA for the CDR3: TGTGCCAGCAGTTTGCTACAGCCCGGTCAGCCCCAGCATTTT. Translation gives CASSLLQPGQPQHF.

The chain combines TRBV6-2 or TRBV6-3 with TRBJ2-1, with a possible D match to TRBD2 (6 bases). V was pared by 6 bases and J by 0 bases, with 12 bases between. CDR1 and CDR2 from the germline V gene are MNHEY and SVGEGT. CDR3 length equals 15 residues. CDR3 in amino acids: CASSGSGLSYNEQFF. CDR3 in DNA: TGTGCCAGCAGCGGGAGCGGCCTCTCCTACAATGAGCAGTTCTTC.

The chain links TRBV3-1 (or the pseudogene TRBV3-2) to TRBJ2-1; D remains ambiguous. Germline-derived CDR1 and CDR2 are LGHDT and YNNKEL (reference sequence). CDR3 length equals 13 residues. Trimming removed 1 base at V and 7 bases at J, with 8 bases between. The CDR3 nucleotides read TGTGCCAGCAGCCAAGTTTTGGGGAATGAGCAGTTCTTC. Its translation is CASSQVLGNEQFF.

The V gene is TRBV10-3, the J gene TRBJ1-2, with D perhaps matching TRBD1 (6 bases). CDR3 length equals 16 residues. Trimming took off 6 bases at V and 1 base at J, with 18 bases between the two ends. CDR1 and CDR2 from the germline V gene are ENHRY and SYGVKD. CDR3 nucleotide sequence: TGTGCCATCAGCTTGGGGATAACAGGGATTAACTATGGCTACACCTTC. It codes for CAISLGITGINYGYTF.

V usage is TRBV14 and J usage is TRBJ1-2; 12 bases line up with TRBD1. Unmatched junction bases numbered 4, after V lost 4 bases and J lost 7 bases. Germline CDR1 and CDR2: SGHDN and FVKESK. The CDR3 spans 14 residues. CDR3 loop: CASSPGQGARGYTF. CDR3 nucleotide sequence: TGTGCCAGCAGCCCGGGACAGGGGGCGCGTGGCTACACCTTC. Full variable domain (rest looked up from reference TRBV14 and TRBJ1-2): EAGVTQFPSHSVIEKGQTVTLRCDPISGHDNLYWYRRVMGKEIKFLLHFVKESKQDESGMPNNRFLAERTGGTYSTLKVQPAELEDSGVYFCASSPGQGARGYTFGSGTRLTVV.